Below are 27 T cell receptor beta chains sequenced from a single sample in a study of shared clonotypes between healthy human individuals. Assay used: immunoSEQ multiplex PCR; TCRdb lists only in-frame clones, some missing. The table shows 2,500,000 or so clones, with 93% occurring only once. The sample taken for sequencing was naive CD4+ T cells from PBMCs. Described subset: CD45RA+ positively selected. The receptors here all came from a young man in good health. Some clones in this sample may be carry-over from other donors' samples.

The chain joins TRBV28 to TRBJ2-7; D tentatively reads TRBD1 or TRBD2 (6 bases each). Germline CDR1 and CDR2: MDHEN and SYDVKM. V was shortened by 8 bases and J by 3 bases, with 11 bases between the two germline ends. The CDR3 covers 12 residues. The CDR3 DNA follows: TGTGCCAGCGCCGGGGGCTTCTACGAGCAGTACTTC. Its protein is CASAGGFYEQYF.

The gene calls are TRBV5-4 and TRBJ2-3; D not resolved. The CDR3 contains 12 residues. V was clipped by 3 bases and J by 4 bases, with 6 bases between them. Germline-derived CDR1 and CDR2 are SGHNT and YYREEE (reference sequence). The CDR3 DNA reads TGTGCCAGCAGCTGGGTGGCAGATACGCAGTATTTT. This codes for CASSWVADTQYF.

The chain is built from TRBV6-6 and TRBJ2-2, with TRBD1 matching over 7 bases. The germline V gene has CDR1 MNHNY and CDR2 SVGAGI (reference sequence). There are 14 residues in the CDR3. Trimming removed 6 bases from V and 3 bases from J; junction bases left unmatched: 4. CDR3 sequence: CASRWDSYTGELFF. CDR3 DNA: TGTGCCAGCAGATGGGACAGTTACACCGGGGAGCTGTTTTTT.

The chain employs TRBV29-1 and TRBJ2-3, with D possibly TRBD2 on 5 matching bases. V dropped 3 bases and J dropped 4 bases, with 11 bases sitting between them. Looked up from germline, CDR1 is SQVTM and CDR2 is ANQGSEA. The CDR3 length is 13 residues. CDR3 DNA sequence: TGCAGCGTTGAGGACTTTGACGCAGATACGCAGTATTTT. This gives the protein CSVEDFDADTQYF.

This chain joins TRBV6-1 and TRBJ1-5; TRBD1 is a possible D gene (5 bases). Deletions cut 6 bases from V and 2 bases from J, with 14 bases between. This CDR3 has 15 residues. Per germline, CDR1 MNHNS and CDR2 SASEGT. In DNA form, the CDR3 reads TGTGCCAGCAGCCTGGGGGGAGGTGGCAATCAGCCCCAGCATTTT. It codes for CASSLGGGGNQPQHF.

The J gene is TRBJ2-4, the V gene TRBV10-3; 7 bases fit TRBD1. The CDR3 runs to 16 residues. V trimming: 4 bases; J trimming: 0 bases; junction bases outside the gene matches: 6. From germline, CDR1 is ENHRY and CDR2 SYGVKD. The CDR3 nucleotides are TGTGCCATCAGTGGGGGGACAGACTTAGCCAAAAACATTCAGTACTTC. Translation: CAISGGTDLAKNIQYF.

This sequence joins TRBV27 and TRBJ2-1, with D unresolved. Germline values: CDR1 MNHEY, CDR2 SMNVEV (reference sequence). The CDR3 consists of 15 residues. Trimming stripped 6 bases from V and 7 bases from J, with 19 bases between. This CDR3 is CASRLSWSTVNEQFF. DNA for the CDR3: TGTGCCAGCAGACTTAGCTGGTCTACTGTGAATGAGCAGTTCTTC.

On this clone: The sample holds other DNA sequences that translate to the same CDR3. This chain links TRBV15 with TRBJ1-2, with unresolved D. Trimming left V 0 bases short and J 8 bases short, with 10 bases between. Germline CDR1 is LNHNV and CDR2 is YYDKDF (reference sequence). The CDR3 has 13 residues. CDR3 in amino acids: CATSRDPSGGYTF. The CDR3, as DNA: TGTGCCACCAGCAGAGATCCGTCGGGGGGCTACACCTTC.

The chain is built from TRBV7-9 and TRBJ2-7; D unresolved. Germline values: CDR1 SEHNR, CDR2 FQNEAQ (reference sequence). The CDR3 is made up of 14 amino acids. V was pared by 3 bases and J by 7 bases, with 16 bases between. CDR3 loop: CASSLGQLVLEQYF. The CDR3 region has the DNA TGTGCCAGCAGCTTGGGTCAGCTGGTGCTTGAGCAGTACTTC.

The rearrangement joins TRBV2 to TRBJ1-2; 7 bases are shared with TRBD1. Germline trimming cut 2 bases from V and 4 bases from J; bases unmatched to any gene: 4. The V gene's germline CDR1 is SNHLY and CDR2 FYNNEI. CDR3 length: 14 amino acids. The CDR3 protein is CASSEQGVIYGYTF. CDR3 in DNA: TGTGCCAGCAGTGAACAGGGGGTAATCTATGGCTACACCTTC. Together with reference TRBV2 and TRBJ1-2, the CDR3 gives the full variable domain: EPEVTQTPSHQVTQMGQEVILRCVPISNHLYFYWYRQILGQKVEFLVSFYNNEISEKSEIFDDQFSVERPDGSNFTLKIRSTKLEDSAMYFCASSEQGVIYGYTFGSGTRLTVV.

The chain couples TRBV5-6 to TRBJ2-4; D is perhaps TRBD1 or TRBD2 (5 bases each). The V end was cut by 0 bases, the J end by 6 bases, with 10 bases between. Germline assignment: CDR1 SGHDT and CDR2 YYEEEE. The length of the CDR3 is 14 residues. The CDR3 bases are TGTGCCAGCAGCTTGGCGGGGCCGGGAAACATTCAGTACTTC. Translated: CASSLAGPGNIQYF.

CDR3 coding DNA: TGTGCCAGTAGTATGATCGGCGGGAGATCGTACGAGCAGTACTTC. Its protein product is CASSMIGGRSYEQYF. The chain carries TRBV19 and TRBJ2-7; 7 bases are a match to TRBD2. CDR3 length: 15 amino acids. Germline-derived CDR1 and CDR2 are LNHDA and SQIVND (reference sequence). The J segment lost 4 bases and the V segment lost 3 bases, leaving 9 bases of the junction unmatched.

The CDR3 bases are TGTGCCAGCTCGCTAATGACCGGAAACACCATATATTTT. Residues: CASSLMTGNTIYF. The chain is built from TRBV2 and TRBJ1-3; D remains unclear. Germline CDR1 reads SNHLY; CDR2 reads FYNNEI. Trimming removed 8 bases at V and 4 bases at J, with 12 bases between. There are 13 residues in the CDR3.

The chain employs TRBV7-9 and TRBJ2-5, with 10 bases identical to TRBD2. J lost 5 bases, V lost 1 base, and 7 bases had no gene match. The CDR3 extends over 16 amino acids. CDR1 and CDR2 (germline): SEHNR, FQNEAQ (reference sequence). The CDR3 DNA reads TGTGCCAGCAGCTTAGACGAACTAGCGGGAAGGGAGACCCAGTACTTC. Encoded protein: CASSLDELAGRETQYF. Full variable domain (remainder filled in from reference TRBV7-9 and TRBJ2-5): DTGVSQNPRHKITKRGQNVTFRCDPISEHNRLYWYRQTLGQGPEFLTYFQNEAQLEKSRLLSDRFSAERPKGSFSTLEIQRTEQGDSAMYLCASSLDELAGRETQYFGPGTRLLVL.

The chain is built from TRBV7-9 and TRBJ2-7; D is unclear. From germline, CDR1 is SEHNR and CDR2 FQNEAQ (reference sequence). The length of the CDR3 is 13 residues. Trimming removed 5 bases from V and 0 bases from J, with 8 bases in between. CDR3 residues: CASSPRPSYEQYF. The DNA of the CDR3 is TGTGCCAGCAGCCCAAGACCCTCCTACGAGCAGTACTTC.

This clone came up once. This chain uses TRBV10-2 with TRBJ2-7; no definite D call. Trimming left V 7 bases short and J 6 bases short, with 16 bases between. Germline lookup yields CDR1 WSHSY and CDR2 SAAADI. The CDR3 is 13 residues long. CDR3 sequence (DNA): TGCGCCAGCACTAGTTCAGCCTCGGGCGAGCAGTACTTC. Residues: CASTSSASGEQYF.

The genes are TRBV7-2 and TRBJ2-3; 10 bases are shared with TRBD2. Germline loops: CDR1 SGHTA, CDR2 FQGNSA. CDR3 size: 15 residues. The J segment lost 5 bases and the V segment lost 6 bases, leaving 8 bases of the junction unmatched. CDR3 sequence reads: CASRRLAGVGDTQYF. CDR3 DNA: TGTGCCAGCAGGAGACTAGCGGGTGTAGGAGATACGCAGTATTTT.

The chain combines TRBV28 with TRBJ2-3; D ambiguous. Trimming removed 10 bases at V and 0 bases at J, with 14 bases between. This CDR3 has 14 amino acids. CDR1 is MDHEN, CDR2 SYDVKM, per germline. CDR3 coding DNA: TGTGCCACACAGACCCCTGGGAGCACAGATACGCAGTATTTT. Residues: CATQTPGSTDTQYF. Drawing the rest from reference TRBV28 and TRBJ2-3, the complete variable domain is DVKVTQSSRYLVKRTGEKVFLECVQDMDHENMFWYRQDPGLGLRLIYFSYDVKMKEKGDIPEGYSVSREKKERFSLILESASTNQTSMYLCATQTPGSTDTQYFGPGTRLTVL.

The chain has TRBV30 and TRBJ2-5; a weak D match, TRBD1 (5 bases). With 1 base removed from V and 5 bases from J, the gap between germline ends came to 8 bases. The CDR3 covers 12 residues. The germline gives CDR1 GTSNPN, CDR2 SVGIG (reference sequence). This chain's CDR3 is CAWSGGLETQYF. In nucleotides, the CDR3 is TGTGCCTGGAGTGGGGGCTTGGAGACCCAGTACTTC.

V is TRBV7-8 and J is TRBJ2-1; D not certain. Germline V CDR1 and CDR2: SGHVS, FQNEAQ. CDR3 length: 11 residues. Trimming took off 1 base at V and 5 bases at J, with 0 bases between the two ends. For the CDR3, the DNA is TGTGCCAGCAGCTTAGACAATGAGCAGTTCTTC. This gives the protein CASSLDNEQFF.

This sequence joins TRBV5-1 and TRBJ2-1; 13 bases fit TRBD2. The germline V gene encodes CDR1 SGHRS and CDR2 YFSETQ. The ends lost 3 bases at V and 8 bases at J; junction bases unmatched: 8. There are 16 residues in the CDR3. CDR3 region: CASSWGTSGISHEQFF. The DNA for the CDR3 is TGCGCCAGCAGCTGGGGGACTAGCGGGATCTCCCATGAGCAGTTCTTC.

The rearrangement links TRBV18 to TRBJ2-1; D ambiguous. Looked up from germline, CDR1 is KGHSH and CDR2 is LQKENI. The CDR3 is made up of 16 amino acids. Trimming took off 0 bases at V and 3 bases at J, with 12 bases between the two ends. The CDR3, as DNA: TGTGCCAGCTCACCACCTAAGAGCTCGGACTACAATGAGCAGTTCTTC. Translating gives CASSPPKSSDYNEQFF.

This chain joins TRBV5-1 and TRBJ1-5, with a weak D call TRBD1 (5 bases). Germline lookup yields CDR1 SGHRS and CDR2 YFSETQ. The CDR3 runs to 15 residues. The V gene lost 4 bases and the J gene lost 5 bases, with 16 bases spanning the gap. The DNA for the CDR3 is TGCGCCAGCAGCCTGGGACCCTTCGGAGATCAGCCCCAGCATTTT. This gives the protein CASSLGPFGDQPQHF. Together with reference TRBV5-1 and TRBJ1-5, the CDR3 gives the full variable domain: KAGVTQTPRYLIKTRGQQVTLSCSPISGHRSVSWYQQTPGQGLQFLFEYFSETQRNKGNFPGRFSGRQFSNSRSEMNVSTLELGDSALYLCASSLGPFGDQPQHFGDGTRLSIL.

This clone was seen a single time. V usage is TRBV19 and J usage is TRBJ1-2; 8 bases map to TRBD1. The germline CDR1 and CDR2 sequences are LNHDA and SQIVND (reference sequence). CDR3 size: 15 residues. V gave up 6 bases and J gave up 8 bases; unmatched junction bases: 14. This CDR3 is CASSVPGQAAPGYTF. In DNA form, the CDR3 reads TGTGCCAGTAGCGTCCCGGGACAGGCGGCTCCGGGCTACACCTTC.

The chain joins TRBV9 to TRBJ1-2; 7 bases fit TRBD1. CDR1 SGDLS and CDR2 YYNGEE come from the germline V gene. V lost 4 bases and J lost 3; bases outside the gene matches: 12. This CDR3 comprises 16 residues. The CDR3 coding sequence is TGTGCCAGCAGCCCCACCGGAGACAGGGACGACTATGGCTACACCTTC. This translates into CASSPTGDRDDYGYTF.

This clone was seen more than once but under ten times. Different DNA sequences within this sample yield the same CDR3. This rearrangement joins TRBV9 to TRBJ2-5; D unresolved. The CDR3 contains 14 residues. With 0 bases removed from V and 5 bases from J, the gap between germline ends came to 11 bases. CDR1 is SGDLS, CDR2 YYNGEE, per germline. CDR3 sequence: CASSVDAQGETQYF. In DNA, the CDR3 is TGTGCCAGCAGCGTAGATGCCCAAGGGGAGACCCAGTACTTC.

This chain connects TRBV19 to TRBJ2-5, with 12 bases matching TRBD2. In germline, CDR1 is LNHDA, CDR2 SQIVND (reference sequence). The CDR3 totals 16 residues. V trimming: 1 base; J trimming: 5 bases; junction bases outside the gene matches: 5. For the CDR3, the DNA is TGTGCCAGTAGTATAGTGACTAGCGGGAGTCGGGAGACCCAGTACTTC. This sequence encodes CASSIVTSGSRETQYF.